One sample yielded the 17 T cell receptor beta chains listed below, sequenced in a study of T cells in Graves' hyperthyroidism and ophthalmopathy. From RNA transcripts, TCR beta CDR3 regions were amplified. TCR CDR3 regions were first amplified by RT-PCR with HTBI primers. One entry per CDR3 protein results from TCRdb running MiXCR on the multiplex PCR reads. The sample has some 600,000 distinct CDR3 sequences, approximately 15% seen once. The sample consisted of blood. The receptors stem from a woman aged 30 to 39 with Graves' hyperthyroidism that later progressed to Graves' ophthalmopathy.

In this sample, this clonotype turned up many times. The CDR3 region is CASSAAGAGSYEQYF. CDR3 DNA: TGTGCCAGCAGCGCAGCGGGAGCCGGCTCCTACGAGCAGTACTTC. The rearrangement joins TRBV9 to TRBJ2-7, with TRBD2 identical over 8 bases. Germline CDR1 and CDR2: SGDLS and YYNGEE. The CDR3 runs to 15 residues. After removal of 3 bases from V and 0 bases from J, the junction contained 5 bases not matched to a gene.

The chain recombines TRBV24-1 with TRBJ2-1; D is perhaps TRBD1 (6 bases). The V gene's germline CDR1 is KGHDR and CDR2 SFDVKD. The CDR3 is made up of 14 amino acids. V lost 0 bases to trimming and J lost 6 bases, with 8 bases between them. The CDR3, as DNA: TGTGCCACCAGTGATTTGCAGGGGTCCAATGAGCAGTTCTTC. Protein sequence: CATSDLQGSNEQFF.

There are many counts of this clonotype. The chain links TRBV28 to TRBJ2-7, with D tentatively TRBD1 (6 bases). The V and J ends lost 6 bases and 0 bases respectively, with 15 bases between them. The germline gives CDR1 MDHEN, CDR2 SYDVKM. CDR3 length equals 15 residues. The chain's CDR3 is CASSSNRAPSYEQYF. CDR3 sequence (DNA): TGTGCCAGCAGCTCGAACAGGGCTCCCTCCTACGAGCAGTACTTC.

The chain links TRBV12-3 or TRBV12-4 to TRBJ2-3, with 13 bases lining up with TRBD2. CDR3 size: 16 residues. V trimming: 2 bases; J trimming: 5 bases; junction bases outside the gene matches: 4. The CDR3 reads CASSLTSGRAGDTQYF. The CDR3 nucleotides are TGTGCCAGCAGTTTAACTAGCGGGAGGGCGGGAGATACGCAGTATTTT.

This clonotype was seen repeatedly, ten times or more. The V gene is TRBV7-2, the J gene TRBJ1-1; D possibly corresponds to TRBD1 (6 bases). V lost 5 bases to trimming and J lost 4 bases, with 11 bases between them. CDR1 and CDR2 from the germline V gene are SGHTA and FQGNSA. The CDR3 totals 13 residues. The CDR3 sequence is CASSPGQPTEAFF. CDR3 DNA sequence: TGTGCCAGCAGCCCGGGACAACCCACTGAAGCTTTCTTT.

There are many counts of this clonotype. The chain carries TRBV28 and TRBJ1-1, with D unresolved. The CDR3 is made up of 13 amino acids. V lost 6 bases and J 0 bases, leaving 8 bases between the germline ends. Germline CDR1 reads MDHEN; CDR2 reads SYDVKM. As DNA, the CDR3 is TGTGCCAGCAGGATGAACTTGAACACTGAAGCTTTCTTT. This sequence encodes CASRMNLNTEAFF. Variable domain in full (rest from reference TRBV28 and TRBJ1-1): DVKVTQSSRYLVKRTGEKVFLECVQDMDHENMFWYRQDPGLGLRLIYFSYDVKMKEKGDIPEGYSVSREKKERFSLILESASTNQTSMYLCASRMNLNTEAFFGQGTRLTVV.

The rearrangement uses TRBV6-1 and TRBJ2-7, with D maybe TRBD1 (5 bases). V lost 6 bases and J lost 6, with 21 bases in between. This CDR3 contains 15 residues. In germline, CDR1 is MNHNS, CDR2 SASEGT. The CDR3 reads CASRPGPRAPAEQYF. DNA of the CDR3: TGTGCCAGCAGACCAGGGCCCCGAGCTCCGGCCGAGCAGTACTTC.

In this sample, this clonotype turned up many times. For the CDR3, the DNA is TGTGCCAGCAGTGAATGGGCGGGAGGAGAGACCCAGTACTTC. It is translated as CASSEWAGGETQYF. The rearrangement links TRBV2 to TRBJ2-5, with TRBD2 identical over 8 bases. The CDR3 runs to 14 residues. CDR1 SNHLY and CDR2 FYNNEI come from the germline V gene. The J segment lost 4 bases and the V segment lost 2 bases, leaving 3 bases of the junction unmatched.

The chain combines TRBV5-1 with TRBJ2-3; weak D call: TRBD1 (6 bases). Germline V lookup: CDR1 SGHRS, CDR2 YFSETQ. This CDR3 region has 12 residues. The V gene lost 4 bases and the J gene lost 3 bases, with 6 bases spanning the gap. The CDR3 DNA sequence: TGCGCCAGCAGCACAGGGACAGATACGCAGTATTTT. Protein sequence: CASSTGTDTQYF.

This clonotype occurred many times. This chain uses TRBV29-1 with TRBJ2-2; no clear D gene. The V and J ends lost 5 bases and 0 bases respectively, with 4 bases between them. This CDR3 contains 12 residues. Germline CDR1 SQVTM, CDR2 ANQGSEA. CDR3 bases: TGCAGCGTTTCGGCGAACACCGGGGAGCTGTTTTTT. This codes for CSVSANTGELFF.

This clonotype was detected many times. The rearrangement joins TRBV27 to TRBJ2-1; 10 bases align to TRBD2. The CDR3 runs 14 residues. The J segment lost 7 bases and the V segment lost 7 bases, leaving 7 bases of the junction unmatched. Germline lookup yields CDR1 MNHEY and CDR2 SMNVEV (reference sequence). The CDR3 DNA is TGTGCCAGCACCCCAGCGGGAGGGTGGAATGAGCAGTTCTTC. Protein: CASTPAGGWNEQFF.

This clonotype was seen a handful of times. The chain couples TRBV18 to TRBJ1-1, with 7 bases matching TRBD1. Germline V CDR1 and CDR2: KGHSH, LQKENI. The CDR3 has 13 residues. The V gene end was trimmed by 4 bases and the J gene end by 6 bases; junction bases not matched to a gene: 5. CDR3 in amino acids: CASSQRQGSEAFF. For the CDR3, the DNA is TGTGCCAGCTCACAAAGACAGGGATCTGAAGCTTTCTTT.

This clonotype was counted many times. In nucleotides, the CDR3 is TGTGCCAGCAGCCTCCTCCAAAGGGACAGAGAGTATGAGCAGTTCTTC. It yields the protein CASSLLQRDREYEQFF. The V call is TRBV7-9, the J call TRBJ2-1; the match to TRBD1 covers 7 bases. With 5 bases clipped from V and 8 bases from J, the junction kept 15 bases outside the gene matches. CDR3 length equals 16 residues. Per the germline V gene, CDR1 is SEHNR and CDR2 is FQNEAQ (reference sequence).

This clonotype came up many times. The chain is built from TRBV6-2 or TRBV6-3 and TRBJ1-2; TRBD1 is a possible D gene (6 bases). Trimming removed 6 bases at V and 4 bases at J, with 12 bases between. This CDR3 is 13 amino acids long. The germline V gene encodes CDR1 MNHEY and CDR2 SVGEGT. CDR3 protein: CASSHRDAYGYTF. The CDR3 nucleotides are TGTGCCAGCAGCCACAGGGATGCCTATGGCTACACCTTC.

Worth noting for this clonotype: One end of the junction does not line up with germline, which may come from a read error. J is TRBJ1-5 and V is TRBV9; TRBD1 matches 7 bases. This CDR3 is 15 amino acids long. Looked up from germline, CDR1 is SGDLS and CDR2 is YYNGEE. CDR3 DNA sequence: TGTGCCGGCAGCTCTGGGGGGACAGGCAATCAGCCCCAGCATTTT. It codes for CAGSSGGTGNQPQHF. The full variable domain, in which reference TRBV9 and TRBJ1-5 provide the parts outside the CDR3, is DSGVTQTPKHLITATGQRVTLRCSPRSGDLSVYWYQQSLDQGLQFLIQYYNGEERAKGNILERFSAQQFPDLHSELNLSSLELGDSALYFCAGSSGGTGNQPQHFGDGTRLSIL.

In its sample, this clonotype was seen many times. The J gene is TRBJ1-2, the V gene TRBV29-1; D gene unclear. Deletions cut 1 base from V and 3 bases from J, with 3 bases between. The CDR3 covers 11 residues. Germline V lookup: CDR1 SQVTM, CDR2 ANQGSEA. Here the CDR3 reads CSVEGDYGYTF. The CDR3 nucleotides are TGCAGCGTTGAAGGGGACTATGGCTACACCTTC.

This clonotype was picked up a small number of times. The chain employs TRBV19 and TRBJ1-5, with D perhaps TRBD1 (5 bases). Trimming pared 0 bases from V and 6 bases from J, leaving 15 bases between. Germline V gene data show CDR1 as LNHDA and CDR2 as SQIVND (reference sequence). The CDR3 consists of 16 residues. This chain's CDR3 is CASSIDHAGRSQPQHF. The CDR3 nucleotides are TGTGCCAGTAGTATAGATCACGCAGGGAGAAGTCAGCCCCAGCATTTT.